This T cell receptor beta chain was identified during a study of T cell clones after liver transplantation. The wider study: As an antigen-independent comparator, third-party-reactive TCRbeta sequences came from pre-transplant mixed lymphocyte reactions. Study-wide results and caveats: A significant post-transplant drop in circulating graft-donor-reactive CD4 TCRbeta sequences occurred in most of the 8 subjects. Compared with third party-reactive sequences, donor-reactive ones declined more, independent of withdrawal success.

This table comes from immunoSEQ multiplex PCR, and its TCRdb copy is limited to in-frame clones, with some not included. The data show about 51,000 clones, with about nine tenths seen just once and approximately 15% held by the top ten. The germline V gene has CDR1 PRHDT and CDR2 FYEKMQ (reference sequence). The CDR3 is 15 residues long. Trimming stripped 2 bases from V and 1 base from J, with 11 bases between. As concerns this clone: The target antigen is unknown.

Thawed unstimulated PBMCs were FACS-sorted by CD3, CD4 and CD8 into two populations. The chain recombines TRBV13 with TRBJ1-1, with D hard to call. The source was CD8+ T cells from blood, collected 12 months after liver transplant. This receptor was taken from a human patient who received a liver transplant. Some T cells may be the graft donor's. This CDR3 reads CASSLYRHTNTEAFF. The CDR3 DNA follows: TGTGCCAGCAGCTTATACCGACATACGAACACTGAAGCTTTCTTT.